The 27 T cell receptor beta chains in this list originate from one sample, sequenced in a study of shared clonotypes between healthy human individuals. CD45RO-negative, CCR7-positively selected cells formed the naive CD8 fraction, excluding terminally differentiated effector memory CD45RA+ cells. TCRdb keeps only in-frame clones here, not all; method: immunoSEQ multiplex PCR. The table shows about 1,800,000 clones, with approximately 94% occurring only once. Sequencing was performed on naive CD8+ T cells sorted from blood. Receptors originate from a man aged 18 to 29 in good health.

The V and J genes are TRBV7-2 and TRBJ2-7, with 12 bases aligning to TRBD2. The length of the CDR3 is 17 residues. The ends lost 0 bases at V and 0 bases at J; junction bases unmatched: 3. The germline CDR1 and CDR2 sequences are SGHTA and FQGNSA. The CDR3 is CASSLAGLAGSSYEQYF. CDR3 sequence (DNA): TGTGCCAGCAGCTTAGCCGGACTAGCGGGGAGCTCCTACGAGCAGTACTTC.

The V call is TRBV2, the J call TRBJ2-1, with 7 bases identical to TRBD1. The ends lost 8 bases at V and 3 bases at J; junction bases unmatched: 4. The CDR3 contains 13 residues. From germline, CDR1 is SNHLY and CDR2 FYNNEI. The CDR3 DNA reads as TGTGCCAGCGAGGGACAGCTCTACAATGAGCAGTTCTTC. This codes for CASEGQLYNEQFF. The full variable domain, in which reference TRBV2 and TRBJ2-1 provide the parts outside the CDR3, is EPEVTQTPSHQVTQMGQEVILRCVPISNHLYFYWYRQILGQKVEFLVSFYNNEISEKSEIFDDQFSVERPDGSNFTLKIRSTKLEDSAMYFCASEGQLYNEQFFGPGTRLTVL.

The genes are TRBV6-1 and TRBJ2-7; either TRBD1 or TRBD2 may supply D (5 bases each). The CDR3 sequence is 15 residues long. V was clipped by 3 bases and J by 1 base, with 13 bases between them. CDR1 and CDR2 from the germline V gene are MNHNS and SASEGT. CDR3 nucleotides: TGTGCCAGCAGTGAGGGGGTCTACCCTTCCTACGAGCAGTACTTC. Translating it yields CASSEGVYPSYEQYF.

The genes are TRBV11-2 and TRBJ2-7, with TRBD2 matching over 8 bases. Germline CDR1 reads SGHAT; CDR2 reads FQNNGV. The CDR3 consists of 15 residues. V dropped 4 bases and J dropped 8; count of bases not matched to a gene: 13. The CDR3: CASSSIAGHPGKQYF. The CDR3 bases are TGTGCCAGCAGCTCAATAGCGGGACACCCTGGGAAGCAGTACTTC.

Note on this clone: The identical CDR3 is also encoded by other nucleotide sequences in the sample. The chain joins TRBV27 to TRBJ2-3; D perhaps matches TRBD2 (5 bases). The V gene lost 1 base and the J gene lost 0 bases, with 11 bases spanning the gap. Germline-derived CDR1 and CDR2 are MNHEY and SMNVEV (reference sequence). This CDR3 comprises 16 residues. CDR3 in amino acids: CASSLLGVSSTDTQYF. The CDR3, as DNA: TGTGCCAGCAGTTTATTGGGAGTATCTAGCACAGATACGCAGTATTTT.

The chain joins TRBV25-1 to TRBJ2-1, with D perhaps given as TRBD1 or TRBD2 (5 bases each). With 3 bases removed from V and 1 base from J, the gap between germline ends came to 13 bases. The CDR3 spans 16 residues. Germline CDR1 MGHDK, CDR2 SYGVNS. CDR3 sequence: CASSDPDGGSYNEQFF. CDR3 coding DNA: TGTGCCAGCAGTGACCCCGATGGGGGATCCTACAATGAGCAGTTCTTC.

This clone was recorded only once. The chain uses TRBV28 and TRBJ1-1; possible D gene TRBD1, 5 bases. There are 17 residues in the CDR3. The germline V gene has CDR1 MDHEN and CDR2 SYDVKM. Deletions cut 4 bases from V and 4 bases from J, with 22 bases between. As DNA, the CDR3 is TGTGCCAGCAGTTCTCCGGGGACTCCGTTGGAGAGCACTGAAGCTTTCTTT. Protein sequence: CASSSPGTPLESTEAFF.

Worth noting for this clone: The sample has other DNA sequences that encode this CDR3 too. The DNA for the CDR3 is TGTGCCAGCAGTCCCCAAGTGGGTGCCTACGAGCAGTACTTC. Translation: CASSPQVGAYEQYF. V gene TRBV27 combines with J gene TRBJ2-7; D is unclear. CDR1 MNHEY and CDR2 SMNVEV come from the germline V gene (reference sequence). Trimming removed 5 bases at V and 2 bases at J, with 13 bases between. The CDR3 is made up of 14 amino acids.

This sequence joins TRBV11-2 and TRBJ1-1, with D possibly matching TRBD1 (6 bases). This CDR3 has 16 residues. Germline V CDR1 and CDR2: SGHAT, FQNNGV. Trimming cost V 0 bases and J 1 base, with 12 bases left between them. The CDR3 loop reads CASSLDLPGQNTEAFF. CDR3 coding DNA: TGTGCCAGCAGCTTAGATCTCCCGGGACAGAACACTGAAGCTTTCTTT.

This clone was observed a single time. CDR3 protein: CASSSDSFTQYF. The CDR3 region has the DNA TGTGCCAGCAGCTCCGATTCGTTCACACAGTACTTC. The V gene is TRBV11-2, the J gene TRBJ2-4, with D unresolved. V was cut by 4 bases and J by 13 bases, with 14 bases left in between. CDR3 length equals 12 residues. The germline CDR1 and CDR2 sequences are SGHAT and FQNNGV.

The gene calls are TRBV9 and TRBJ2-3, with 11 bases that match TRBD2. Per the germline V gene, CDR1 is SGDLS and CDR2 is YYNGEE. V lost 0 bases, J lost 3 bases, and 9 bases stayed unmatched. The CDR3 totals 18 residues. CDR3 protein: CASSVASATSGRTDTQYF. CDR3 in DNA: TGTGCCAGCAGCGTAGCTAGCGCAACTAGCGGGAGAACAGATACGCAGTATTTT.

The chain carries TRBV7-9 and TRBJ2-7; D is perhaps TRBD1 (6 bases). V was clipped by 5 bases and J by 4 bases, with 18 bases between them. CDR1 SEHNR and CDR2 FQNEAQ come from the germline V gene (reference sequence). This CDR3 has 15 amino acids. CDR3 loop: CASSRANTGKYEQYF. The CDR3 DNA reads TGTGCCAGCAGCCGGGCAAACACAGGGAAATACGAGCAGTACTTC.

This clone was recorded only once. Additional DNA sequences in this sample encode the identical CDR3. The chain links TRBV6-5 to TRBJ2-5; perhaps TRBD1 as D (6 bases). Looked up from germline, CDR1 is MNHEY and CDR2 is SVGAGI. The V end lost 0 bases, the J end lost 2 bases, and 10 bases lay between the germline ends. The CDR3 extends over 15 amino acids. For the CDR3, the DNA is TGTGCCAGCAGTTACTCGGCAGGGGTGCAAGAGACCCAGTACTTC. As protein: CASSYSAGVQETQYF.

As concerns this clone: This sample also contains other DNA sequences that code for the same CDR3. The CDR3 sequence is CASSPAAGELFF. The CDR3 DNA follows: TGCGCCAGCAGCCCGGCGGCCGGGGAGCTGTTTTTT. The chain couples TRBV5-1 to TRBJ2-2; no definite D call. Germline CDR1 is SGHRS and CDR2 is YFSETQ. This CDR3 is 12 amino acids long. V shed 4 bases and J shed 6 bases, with 7 bases lying between them.

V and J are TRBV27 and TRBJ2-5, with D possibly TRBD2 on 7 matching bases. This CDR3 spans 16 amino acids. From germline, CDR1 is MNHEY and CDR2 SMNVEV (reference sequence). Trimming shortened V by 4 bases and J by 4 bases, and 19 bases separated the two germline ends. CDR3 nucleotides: TGTGCCAGCAGTTCCATAACCCCGGGGGGCAGAGAGACCCAGTACTTC. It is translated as CASSSITPGGRETQYF.

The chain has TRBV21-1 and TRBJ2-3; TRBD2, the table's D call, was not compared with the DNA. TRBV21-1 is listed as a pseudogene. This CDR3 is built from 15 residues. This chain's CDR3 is CASSTGGPGGDTQYF. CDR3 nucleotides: TGTGCCAGCAGCACCGGAGGGCCCGGCGGAGATACGCAGTATTTT.

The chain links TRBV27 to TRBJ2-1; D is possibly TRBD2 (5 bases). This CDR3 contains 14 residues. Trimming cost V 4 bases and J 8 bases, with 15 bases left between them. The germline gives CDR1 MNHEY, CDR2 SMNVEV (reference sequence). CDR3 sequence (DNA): TGTGCCAGCAGTTGGTACTCCGAGAGGGATGAGCAGTTCTTC. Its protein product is CASSWYSERDEQFF.

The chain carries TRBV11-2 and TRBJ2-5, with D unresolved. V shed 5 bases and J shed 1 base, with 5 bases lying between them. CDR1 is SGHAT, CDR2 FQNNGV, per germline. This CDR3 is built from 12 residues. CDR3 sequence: CASSKPQETQYF. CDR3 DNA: TGTGCCAGCAGCAAACCCCAAGAGACCCAGTACTTC.

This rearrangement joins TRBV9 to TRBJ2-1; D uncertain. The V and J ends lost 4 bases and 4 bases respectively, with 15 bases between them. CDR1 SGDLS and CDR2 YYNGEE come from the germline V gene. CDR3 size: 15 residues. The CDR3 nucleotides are TGTGCCAGCAGCAACACAGACCCGATATACAATGAGCAGTTCTTC. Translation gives CASSNTDPIYNEQFF.

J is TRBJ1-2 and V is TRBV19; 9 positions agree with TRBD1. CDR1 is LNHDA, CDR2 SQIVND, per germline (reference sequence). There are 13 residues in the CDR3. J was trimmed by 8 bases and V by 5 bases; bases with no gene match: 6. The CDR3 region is CASSPGTGQGYTF. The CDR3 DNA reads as TGTGCCAGTAGTCCCGGGACAGGGCAAGGCTACACCTTC.

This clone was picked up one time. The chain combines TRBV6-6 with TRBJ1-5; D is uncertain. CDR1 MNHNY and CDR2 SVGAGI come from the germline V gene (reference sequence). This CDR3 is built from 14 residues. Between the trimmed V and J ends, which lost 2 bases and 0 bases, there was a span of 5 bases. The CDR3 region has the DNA TGTGCCAGCAGTTACGTGAATAGCAATCAGCCCCAGCATTTT. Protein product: CASSYVNSNQPQHF.

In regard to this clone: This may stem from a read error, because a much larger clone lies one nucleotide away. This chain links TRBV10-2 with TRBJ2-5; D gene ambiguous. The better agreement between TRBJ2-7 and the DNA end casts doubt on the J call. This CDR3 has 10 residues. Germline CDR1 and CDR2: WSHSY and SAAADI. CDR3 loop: CASMDYEQYF. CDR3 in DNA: TGCGCCAGCATGGACTACGAGCAGTACTTC.

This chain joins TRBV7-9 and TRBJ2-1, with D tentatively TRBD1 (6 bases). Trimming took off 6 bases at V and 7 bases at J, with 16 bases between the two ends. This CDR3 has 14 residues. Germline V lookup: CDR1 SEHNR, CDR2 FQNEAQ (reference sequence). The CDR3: CASSSPDQGNEQFF. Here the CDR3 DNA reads TGTGCCAGCAGTTCGCCGGATCAGGGGAATGAGCAGTTCTTC.

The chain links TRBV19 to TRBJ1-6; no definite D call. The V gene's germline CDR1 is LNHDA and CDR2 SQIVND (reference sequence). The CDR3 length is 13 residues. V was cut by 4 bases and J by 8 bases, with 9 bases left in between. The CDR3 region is CASSTSGDSPLHF. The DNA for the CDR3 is TGTGCCAGTAGTACCTCGGGCGATTCACCCCTCCACTTT.

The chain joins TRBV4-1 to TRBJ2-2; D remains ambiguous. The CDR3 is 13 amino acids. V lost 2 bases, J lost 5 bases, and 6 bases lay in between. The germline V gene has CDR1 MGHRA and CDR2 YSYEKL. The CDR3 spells CASSQSGTGELFF. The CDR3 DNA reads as TGCGCCAGCAGCCAATCAGGTACCGGGGAGCTGTTTTTT.

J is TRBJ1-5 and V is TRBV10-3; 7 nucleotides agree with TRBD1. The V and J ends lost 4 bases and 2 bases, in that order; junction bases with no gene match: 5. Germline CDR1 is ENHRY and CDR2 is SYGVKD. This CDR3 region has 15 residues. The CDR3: CAISGDSSGNQPQHF. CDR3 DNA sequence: TGTGCCATCAGTGGGGACAGCTCGGGCAATCAGCCCCAGCATTTT.

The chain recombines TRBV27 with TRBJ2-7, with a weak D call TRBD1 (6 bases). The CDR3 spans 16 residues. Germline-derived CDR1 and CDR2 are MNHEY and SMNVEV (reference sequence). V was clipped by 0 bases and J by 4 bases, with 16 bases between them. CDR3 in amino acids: CASSLSSGTLLYEQYF. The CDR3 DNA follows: TGTGCCAGCAGTTTATCGTCGGGGACATTGCTTTACGAGCAGTACTTC.